This paragraph reports one TCR beta chain. V was pared by 6 bases and J by 1 base, with 12 bases between. The germline CDR1 and CDR2 sequences are MGHDK and SYGVNS. The CDR3 loop spans 14 amino acids. Amplification targeted TCR beta CDR3 regions from RNA transcripts. The TCR CDR3 was amplified in a first-round RT-PCR using the HTBI primer set. In TCRdb, the multiplex PCR reads were re-called with MiXCR into one record per CDR3 protein. Of some 510,000 distinct CDR3 sequences in the sample, approximately 44% were seen once. This sample is part of a study of T cells in Graves' hyperthyroidism and ophthalmopathy.

V is TRBV25-1 and J is TRBJ1-1; TRBD1 is a possible D gene (5 bases). Sequencing used peripheral blood or thyroid tissue (not recorded which). This clonotype was obtained from a woman younger than 35 with Graves' hyperthyroidism. The CDR3 region is CASRGRTQNTEAFF. The CDR3 DNA follows: TGTGCCAGCAGGGGGCGGACCCAGAACACTGAAGCTTTCTTT.